This T cell receptor (beta chain) was captured by sequencing in a study of cytomegalovirus exposure and HLA in healthy donors. Study results and limitations: Per a prior analysis, the majority of TCR beta V segments were productive roughly 90% or roughly 30% of the time.

The V and J ends lost 8 bases and 3 bases, in that order; junction bases with no gene match: 6. The CDR3 loop spans 13 amino acids. CDR1 SNHLY and CDR2 FYNNEI come from the germline V gene. With regard to this clone: Antigen unknown.

PCR primers comprised 60 Vbeta and 13 Jbeta primers. The protocol was immunoSEQ multiplex PCR, while the TCRdb copy is restricted to in-frame clones and leaves out a portion. The sample lists around 170,000 clones, about 84% occurring once. The rearrangement joins TRBV2 to TRBJ2-5; 7 bases agree with TRBD1. The specimen was PBMCs. The source of this sequence is a man between 45 and 60 years old in good health and CMV-seronegative. The CDR3 here is CASGDRNEETQYF. CDR3 in DNA: TGTGCCAGCGGGGACAGAAACGAAGAGACCCAGTACTTC.